This section outlines one T cell receptor (beta chain) sequence together with its context. Its antigen is not known. Noted time point: late sampling 161 to 241 days after vaccination in three convalescent patients. Indicated treatment: approximately 11-day PBMC culture with coronavirus spike peptide pools or control peptides (ViraFEST assay). The data were obtained in a study of vaccination and CD4 T cells after COVID-19. Study-wide context: Convalescent persons amounted to six males plus four females, two of whom were Hispanic.

The J segment lost 7 bases and the V segment lost 5 bases, leaving 6 bases of the junction unmatched. CDR1 is MNHNS, CDR2 SASEGT, per germline. The CDR3 runs to 13 residues. Once obtained from cultured CD4+ T cells, the DNA was sequenced using the Oncomine TCR Beta short-read assay. DNA came from CD4+ T cells after culture. MiXCR, applied by TCRdb to the PCR reads, yields one record per CDR3 protein. Here the sample spans roughly 20,000 distinct CDR3 sequences, 42% being singletons. The origin of this receptor is a human donor who had recovered from COVID-19. The gene calls are TRBV6-1 and TRBJ1-2, with TRBD1 matching over 8 bases. Specimen: CD4+ T cells from blood, cultured in vitro, collected about 7 months after SARS-CoV-2 vaccination. The CDR3, as DNA: TGTGCCAGCAGTCAACAGGGGGAGTTTGGCTACACCTTC. It codes for CASSQQGEFGYTF.